The next 16 T cell receptor beta chains were all read from a single sample in a study of blood T cells in healthy people across ages (dated by TCRdb to the mid-2010s). The library relied on 5' RACE. Sequencing was carried out with an Illumina HiSeq 2500. A second PCR of roughly 7 to 12 cycles was run with a J-beta primer mix and a sample-barcoded 5' primer. The public reads were quality trimmed at Q25 with fastp and then assembled into clones with MiXCR by TCRdb, keeping productive beta chains. Rows with one shared CDR3 protein collapse into an entry with the most common genes and DNA. This sample has hundreds of thousands of distinct CDR3 sequences in its table, and around 43% of those were observed once. The ten most abundant clones make up approximately 29% of the sample. Sequences were obtained from blood. The receptors shown here come from a man older than 75 in good health.

In its sample, this clonotype was seen a few times. V is TRBV5-4 and J is TRBJ2-2, with D perhaps TRBD1 (5 bases). Germline-derived CDR1 and CDR2 are SGHNT and YYREEE (reference sequence). V was trimmed by 5 bases and J by 4 bases, leaving 15 bases between them. The CDR3 covers 15 residues. CDR3 nucleotide sequence: TGTGCCAGCAGGTCGAACCAGGGCGGCACCGGGGAGCTGTTTTTT. Encoded protein: CASRSNQGGTGELFF.

Many counts were recorded for this clonotype. CDR3 sequence: CASSPVIPGQGTEQYF. The CDR3, as DNA: TGTGCCAGCAGCCCTGTGATCCCGGGACAGGGGACCGAGCAGTACTTC. The chain is built from TRBV7-6 and TRBJ2-7; TRBD1 matches 10 bases. The CDR3 has 16 amino acids. V shed 5 bases, J shed 6 bases, and the junction held 13 bases outside the gene matches. Per germline, CDR1 SGHVS and CDR2 FNYEAQ.

This clonotype showed up just a few times. CDR3 amino acids: CSAPILEGVLGYTF. The CDR3 nucleotides are TGCAGTGCCCCCATCTTGGAAGGGGTACTTGGCTACACCTTC. The chain is built from TRBV20-1 and TRBJ1-2; TRBD1 is a possible D gene (5 bases). Trimming took 6 bases from V and 7 from J, leaving 21 bases between them. The CDR3 extends over 14 amino acids. The germline V gene encodes CDR1 DFQATT and CDR2 SNEGSKA (reference sequence).

The chain couples TRBV6-2 or TRBV6-3 to TRBJ2-5, with TRBD2 matching 7 bases. Germline CDR1 reads MNHEY; CDR2 reads SVGEGT. V shed 6 bases, J shed 7 bases, and the junction held 5 bases outside the gene matches. The CDR3 is 12 residues long. In DNA form, the CDR3 reads TGTGCCAGCAGCTCCGGGAGGAGGACCCAGTACTTC. Translated: CASSSGRRTQYF.

In its sample, this clonotype was seen many times. This rearrangement joins TRBV20-1 to TRBJ2-7; 10 positions agree with TRBD1. This CDR3 region has 13 residues. V lost 3 bases to trimming and J lost 3 bases; unmatched junction nucleotides: 2. Looked up from germline, CDR1 is DFQATT and CDR2 is SNEGSKA (reference sequence). Written as DNA, the CDR3 is TGCAGTGCTAGGGGACAGGGGTTCTACGAGCAGTACTTC. This sequence encodes CSARGQGFYEQYF.

V gene TRBV13 combines with J gene TRBJ2-5; TRBD2 aligns across 7 bases. The end of the DNA aligns better with TRBJ2-7, so the J call may be wrong. From germline, CDR1 is PRHDT and CDR2 FYEKMQ (reference sequence). CDR3 size: 15 residues. CDR3 residues: CASRLGGGGSYEQYF. The CDR3 region has the DNA TGTGCCAGCAGGCTGGGGGGGGGTGGGTCCTACGAGCAGTACTTC.

The chain combines TRBV21-1 with TRBJ2-3; the D call in the table, TRBD2, was not verified against the DNA. TRBV21-1 is termed a pseudogene. This CDR3 spans 17 amino acids. CDR3: CASNVNRLAGTTDTQYF. In nucleotides, the CDR3 is TGTGCCAGCAACGTTAACAGGCTAGCGGGAACCACAGATACGCAGTATTTT.

The chain recombines TRBV9 with TRBJ2-7; D is unclear. The J call may not be correct, given that the DNA end is closer to TRBJ2-5. CDR3 length: 14 residues. From germline, CDR1 is SGDLS and CDR2 YYNGEE. CDR3 DNA: TGTGCCAGCAGCGTAGAGCAGGTTGGAGAGACCCAGTACTTC. It is translated as CASSVEQVGETQYF.

The chain's CDR3 is CAWSGIVETQYF. For the CDR3, the DNA is TGTGCCTGGAGTGGAATAGTGGAGACCCAGTACTTC. V usage is TRBV30 and J usage is TRBJ2-5, with D unresolved. The CDR3 loop spans 12 amino acids. V lost 1 base, J lost 5 bases, and 8 bases lay in between. CDR1 and CDR2 from the germline V gene are GTSNPN and SVGIG (reference sequence).

The chain uses TRBV7-9 and TRBJ2-4; D uncertain. The J call may be in error: the DNA end matches TRBJ2-7 better. In germline, CDR1 is SEHNR, CDR2 FQNEAQ (reference sequence). CDR3 length: 14 residues. The CDR3 loop reads CASSLERLHYEQYF. For the CDR3, the DNA is TGTGCCAGCAGCTTGGAAAGACTCCACTACGAGCAGTACTTC.

The V gene is TRBV6-2 or TRBV6-3, the J gene TRBJ2-6, with D unclear. Per the germline V gene, CDR1 is MNHEY and CDR2 is SVGEGT. Deletions cut 8 bases from V and 1 base from J, with 6 bases between. This CDR3 region has 13 residues. The CDR3 DNA reads as TGTGCCAGCGTTTGGTCTGGGGCCAACGTCCTGACTTTC. As protein: CASVWSGANVLTF.

This clonotype appeared many times. V usage is TRBV24-1 and J usage is TRBJ2-5; no clear D. The CDR3 length is 15 residues. Germline V gene sequence: CDR1 KGHDR, CDR2 SFDVKD. V lost 6 bases and J lost 0, with 13 bases in between. The CDR3 region is CATSPGQWYQETQYF. The CDR3 bases are TGTGCCACCAGTCCCGGCCAATGGTACCAAGAGACCCAGTACTTC.

This clonotype was detected ten times or more. This rearrangement joins TRBV11-2 to TRBJ1-5; 12 nucleotides align to TRBD1. The germline V gene encodes CDR1 SGHAT and CDR2 FQNNGV. The V segment lost 5 bases and the J segment 2 bases; nucleotides outside the gene matches: 4. The CDR3 contains 16 residues. CDR3 sequence: CASSAGTGGRNQPQHF. CDR3 bases: TGTGCCAGCAGCGCCGGGACAGGGGGCCGCAATCAGCCCCAGCATTTT.

This chain uses TRBV6-2 or TRBV6-3 with TRBJ1-5; TRBD1 might be the D (5 bases). CDR1 and CDR2 from the germline V gene are MNHEY and SVGEGT. The CDR3 runs 16 residues. The V gene lost 6 bases and the J gene lost 0 bases, with 15 bases spanning the gap. The CDR3 loop is CASRSISGHSNQPQHF. The CDR3 region has the DNA TGTGCCAGCAGGTCAATATCGGGGCATAGCAATCAGCCCCAGCATTTT.

The chain recombines TRBV11-2 with TRBJ2-1, with TRBD2 matching over 7 bases. CDR3 length equals 18 residues. Trimming at V came to 1 base and at J to 0 bases, leaving 9 bases not matched to a gene. Per the germline V gene, CDR1 is SGHAT and CDR2 is FQNNGV. DNA of the CDR3: TGTGCCAGCAGCTTAGTGTTGACTAGCCAGAGCTCCTACAATGAGCAGTTCTTC. This translates into CASSLVLTSQSSYNEQFF. Drawing the rest from reference TRBV11-2 and TRBJ2-1, the complete variable domain is EAGVAQSPRYKIIEKRQSVAFWCNPISGHATLYWYQQILGQGPKLLIQFQNNGVVDDSQLPKDRFSAERLKGVDSTLKIQPAKLEDSAVYLCASSLVLTSQSSYNEQFFGPGTRLTVL.

The genes are TRBV27 and TRBJ2-4; 10 positions match TRBD2. Near its end, the DNA agrees better with TRBJ2-7, so the J call may be wrong. The CDR3 loop spans 15 amino acids. CDR1 and CDR2 from the germline V gene are MNHEY and SMNVEV (reference sequence). The CDR3 loop reads CASSLLASGSYEQYF. As DNA, the CDR3 is TGTGCCAGCAGCTTACTCGCTAGCGGGAGTTACGAGCAGTACTTC.